The clone carrying this T cell receptor beta chain has a count of ten or more. The CDR3 has 15 amino acids. V lost 0 bases and J 7 bases, leaving 15 bases between the germline ends. Germline V gene data show CDR1 as MNHNY and CDR2 as SVGAGI (reference sequence). The authors extracted total RNA from unfractionated whole blood. Individual cDNA molecules received unique molecular identifiers in the library. One entry per CDR3 protein, called by TCRdb with MiXCR from the 5' RACE reads. The table lists 110,000 to 150,000 distinct CDR3 sequences, around 4.1% of them singletons, with over 1.1% in the top ten. This record belongs to a study of human T cells and chemical hapten exposure. Across the whole study: Mainly, slight library volume differences in the pool made TCR yields vary.

The sequence was obtained from a female donor in good health. This sequence joins TRBV6-6 and TRBJ1-1, with D possibly matching TRBD1 (6 bases). The CDR3 DNA sequence: TGTGCCAGCAGTTACTCGATTTTAGGGGGGAATGAAGCTTTCTTT. Protein product: CASSYSILGGNEAFF.